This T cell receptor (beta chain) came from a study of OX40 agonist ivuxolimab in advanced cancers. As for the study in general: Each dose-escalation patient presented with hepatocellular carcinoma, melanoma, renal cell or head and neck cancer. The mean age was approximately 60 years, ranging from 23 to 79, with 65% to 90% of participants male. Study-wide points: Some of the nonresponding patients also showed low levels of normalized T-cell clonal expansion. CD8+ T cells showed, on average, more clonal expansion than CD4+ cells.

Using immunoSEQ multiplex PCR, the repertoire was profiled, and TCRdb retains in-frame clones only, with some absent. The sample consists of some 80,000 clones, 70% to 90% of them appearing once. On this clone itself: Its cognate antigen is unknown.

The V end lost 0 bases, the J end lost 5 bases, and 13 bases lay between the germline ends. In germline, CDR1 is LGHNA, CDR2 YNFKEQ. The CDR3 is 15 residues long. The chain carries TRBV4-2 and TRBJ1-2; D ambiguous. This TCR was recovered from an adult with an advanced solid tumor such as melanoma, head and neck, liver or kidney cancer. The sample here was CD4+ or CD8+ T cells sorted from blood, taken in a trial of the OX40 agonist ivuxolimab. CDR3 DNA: TGTGCCAGCAGCCAAGATTTATACAGCGATTATGGCTACACCTTC. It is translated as CASSQDLYSDYGYTF.